These 19 T cell receptor beta chains were all obtained from the same sample, sequenced in a study of cytomegalovirus exposure and HLA in healthy donors. A multiplex PCR was run with 60 Vbeta primers and 13 Jbeta primers. Profiled with immunoSEQ multiplex PCR; TCRdb holds only in-frame clones, not every one. The repertoire includes about 130,000 clones, more than 70% of them detected once, and approximately 2% sits in the top ten. The specimen was PBMCs. The receptors were gathered from a man under 40 in good health and CMV-seronegative.

The chain joins TRBV11-2 to TRBJ2-5, with D perhaps matching TRBD1 (5 bases). The length of the CDR3 is 15 residues. Germline-derived CDR1 and CDR2 are SGHAT and FQNNGV. V lost 1 base and J 0 bases, leaving 9 bases between the germline ends. Here the CDR3 DNA reads TGTGCCAGCAGCTTAGTTCGGACATACCAAGAGACCCAGTACTTC. Protein product: CASSLVRTYQETQYF.

This clone has a handful of counts. This chain links TRBV6-1 with TRBJ2-7; TRBD1 aligns across 9 bases. Germline-derived CDR1 and CDR2 are MNHNS and SASEGT. The CDR3 contains 14 residues. With 3 bases clipped from V and 6 bases from J, the junction kept 6 bases outside the gene matches. Here the CDR3 reads CASSEGQGFREQYF. The CDR3, as DNA: TGTGCCAGCAGTGAGGGACAGGGCTTTCGCGAGCAGTACTTC.

V and J are TRBV7-2 and TRBJ2-5, with D possibly being TRBD2 (6 bases). With 2 bases removed from V and 1 base from J, the gap between germline ends came to 8 bases. CDR1 is SGHTA, CDR2 FQGNSA, per germline. This CDR3 is 14 amino acids long. The CDR3 region has the DNA TGTGCCAGCAGCTTAAGTAGCGGCCAAGAGACCCAGTACTTC. Translation: CASSLSSGQETQYF. Variable domain in full (rest from reference TRBV7-2 and TRBJ2-5): GAGVSQSPSNKVTEKGKDVELRCDPISGHTALYWYRQSLGQGLEFLIYFQGNSAPDKSGLPSDRFSAERTGGSVSTLTIQRTQQEDSAVYLCASSLSSGQETQYFGPGTRLLVL.

This chain joins TRBV21-1 and TRBJ2-7; TRBD2 is the table's D call, not checked against the DNA. TRBV21-1 corresponds to a pseudogene. This CDR3 has 15 residues. The CDR3 spells CASSSVGGADYEQYF. The CDR3 coding sequence is TGTGCCAGCAGCAGCGTGGGGGGGGCGGACTACGAGCAGTACTTC.

CDR3 sequence: CASSPGTGGGYEQYF. CDR3 in DNA: TGTGCCAGCAGCCCCGGGACAGGGGGCGGCTACGAGCAGTACTTC. This chain uses TRBV7-9 with TRBJ2-7; 12 bases align to TRBD1. Germline V gene lookup returns CDR1 SEHNR and CDR2 FQNEAQ (reference sequence). The CDR3 runs 15 residues. Unmatched junction bases numbered 5, after V lost 5 bases and J lost 3 bases.

This clone showed up just once. The V call is TRBV15, the J call TRBJ1-2; 7 bases are shared with TRBD1. J lost 6 bases, V lost 3 bases, and 10 bases had no gene match. The CDR3 consists of 15 residues. The germline V gene has CDR1 LNHNV and CDR2 YYDKDF (reference sequence). The CDR3 loop is CATSREPGGWDGYTF. In DNA, the CDR3 is TGTGCCACCAGCAGGGAGCCAGGGGGGTGGGATGGCTACACCTTC.

This clone was observed a few times. The chain combines TRBV30 with TRBJ2-6, with D unresolved. Trimming removed 2 bases at V and 4 bases at J, with 6 bases between. The CDR3 is 13 residues long. The germline V gene has CDR1 GTSNPN and CDR2 SVGIG (reference sequence). This CDR3 is CAWSLSGANVLTF. The CDR3 nucleotides are TGTGCCTGGAGTCTATCAGGGGCCAACGTCCTGACTTTC. The whole variable domain, filled in from reference TRBV30 and TRBJ2-6, reads SQTIHQWPATLVQPVGSPLSLECTVEGTSNPNLYWYRQAAGRGLQLLFYSVGIGQISSEVPQNLSASRPQDRQFILSSKKLLLSDSGFYLCAWSLSGANVLTFGAGSRLTVL.

This clone was seen only once. The V and J genes are TRBV5-4 and TRBJ2-6; D is unresolved. The germline V and J ends were trimmed by 2 bases and 2 bases, with 5 bases remaining between them. Germline CDR1 is SGHNT and CDR2 is YYREEE (reference sequence). This CDR3 is built from 14 residues. CDR3 nucleotides: TGTGCCAGCAGCTTACGGGCTGGGGCCAACGTCCTGACTTTC. This encodes CASSLRAGANVLTF. Complete variable domain (other parts from reference TRBV5-4 and TRBJ2-6): ETGVTQSPTHLIKTRGQQVTLRCSSQSGHNTVSWYQQALGQGPQFIFQYYREEENGRGNFPPRFSGLQFPNYSSELNVNALELDDSALYLCASSLRAGANVLTFGAGSRLTVL.

In its sample, this clone was seen a few times. This chain joins TRBV5-1 and TRBJ2-2; 8 nucleotides align to TRBD2. V lost 5 bases and J lost 4; bases outside the gene matches: 7. Germline V gene lookup returns CDR1 SGHRS and CDR2 YFSETQ. The CDR3 length is 15 residues. Here the CDR3 DNA reads TGCGCCAGCAGGGACGGGAGGGCCCCCACCGGGGAGCTGTTTTTT. It yields the protein CASRDGRAPTGELFF.

The gene calls are TRBV7-9 and TRBJ2-5; 8 nucleotides match TRBD1. Germline V CDR1 and CDR2: SEHNR, FQNEAQ (reference sequence). The J segment lost 2 bases and the V segment lost 3 bases, leaving 5 bases of the junction unmatched. CDR3 length: 15 amino acids. CDR3 nucleotides: TGTGCCAGCAGCTTTCAGGGACAGGCTCAAGAGACCCAGTACTTC. It yields the protein CASSFQGQAQETQYF.

V usage is TRBV4-1 and J usage is TRBJ2-3, with D tentatively TRBD1 (5 bases). The CDR3 runs to 14 residues. The V gene lost 0 bases and the J gene lost 9 bases, with 13 bases spanning the gap. Germline CDR1 and CDR2: MGHRA and YSYEKL. The CDR3 sequence is CASSQDGRVSTQYF. The CDR3 bases are TGCGCCAGCAGCCAAGATGGCAGGGTTTCAACGCAGTATTTT.

The chain combines TRBV5-1 with TRBJ1-3; 8 positions match TRBD1. Unmatched junction bases numbered 5, after V lost 0 bases and J lost 3 bases. The CDR3 runs 16 residues. Germline V gives CDR1 SGHRS, CDR2 YFSETQ. As DNA, the CDR3 is TGCGCCAGCAGCTTGGGACAGGGGTTTGGTGGAAACACCATATATTTT. Translating gives CASSLGQGFGGNTIYF. The whole variable domain, remainder taken from reference TRBV5-1 and TRBJ1-3, is KAGVTQTPRYLIKTRGQQVTLSCSPISGHRSVSWYQQTPGQGLQFLFEYFSETQRNKGNFPGRFSGRQFSNSRSEMNVSTLELGDSALYLCASSLGQGFGGNTIYFGEGSWLTVV.

The CDR3 region has the DNA TGTGCCAGCAGTCCACAGGGGTCTGGGGAGCAGTACTTC. It is translated as CASSPQGSGEQYF. The V call is TRBV2, the J call TRBJ2-7; TRBD1 matches 7 bases. V shed 5 bases and J 7 bases; nucleotides not matched to a gene: 8. The CDR3 contains 13 residues. Germline V CDR1 and CDR2: SNHLY, FYNNEI.

The chain employs TRBV10-2 and TRBJ2-3; D is perhaps TRBD2 (6 bases). Trimming removed 7 bases from V and 6 bases from J, with 11 bases in between. The CDR3 sequence is 12 residues long. Germline V gene data show CDR1 as WSHSY and CDR2 as SAAADI. CDR3 nucleotides: TGCGCCAGCATTGGGGGAGGTGATACGCAGTATTTT. This encodes CASIGGGDTQYF.

The rearrangement links TRBV28 to TRBJ1-2; 7 nucleotides line up with TRBD1. The germline gives CDR1 MDHEN, CDR2 SYDVKM. CDR3 size: 13 residues. With V trimmed by 5 bases and J by 4 bases, 4 bases remained unmatched. This CDR3 is CASSDGQVYGYTF. The DNA of the CDR3 is TGTGCCAGCAGTGATGGACAGGTCTATGGCTACACCTTC.

This rearrangement joins TRBV7-6 to TRBJ2-1; 11 bases map to TRBD2. This CDR3 is built from 17 residues. V gave up 1 base and J gave up 2 bases; unmatched junction bases: 4. Germline V gene data show CDR1 as SGHVS and CDR2 as FNYEAQ. The CDR3 DNA is TGTGCCAGCAGCTTAGGTACTAGCGGGAGTCCCTACAATGAGCAGTTCTTC. This translates into CASSLGTSGSPYNEQFF. The full variable domain, its missing parts supplied by reference TRBV7-6 and TRBJ2-1, is GAGVSQSPRYKVTKRGQDVALRCDPISGHVSLYWYRQALGQGPEFLTYFNYEAQQDKSGLPNDRFSAERPEGSISTLTIQRTEQRDSAMYRCASSLGTSGSPYNEQFFGPGTRLTVL.

The chain joins TRBV11-2 to TRBJ1-1; 7 bases align to TRBD1. CDR1 is SGHAT, CDR2 FQNNGV, per germline. This CDR3 comprises 16 residues. V lost 4 bases, J lost 0 bases, and 8 bases stayed unmatched. CDR3 DNA sequence: TGTGCCAGCAGCTCCCGGTGGGACAGACTGAACACTGAAGCTTTCTTT. Translating gives CASSSRWDRLNTEAFF.

This clone has a handful of counts. CDR3 bases: TGTGCCAGCAACGGGGAGCCGGGGTGGGACGAGCAGTACTTC. Protein sequence: CASNGEPGWDEQYF. This chain links TRBV11-2 with TRBJ2-7; possibly TRBD2 for D (5 bases). The germline V gene encodes CDR1 SGHAT and CDR2 FQNNGV. This CDR3 is 14 amino acids long. V lost 7 bases, J lost 5 bases, and 18 bases lay in between.

The chain uses TRBV7-9 and TRBJ1-2, with no clear D. The V and J ends lost 1 base and 8 bases respectively, with 8 bases between them. Germline loops: CDR1 SEHNR, CDR2 FQNEAQ (reference sequence). The CDR3 contains 12 residues. CDR3 sequence reads: CASSLDVQGYTF. The CDR3 region has the DNA TGTGCCAGCAGCTTAGACGTTCAGGGCTACACCTTC.